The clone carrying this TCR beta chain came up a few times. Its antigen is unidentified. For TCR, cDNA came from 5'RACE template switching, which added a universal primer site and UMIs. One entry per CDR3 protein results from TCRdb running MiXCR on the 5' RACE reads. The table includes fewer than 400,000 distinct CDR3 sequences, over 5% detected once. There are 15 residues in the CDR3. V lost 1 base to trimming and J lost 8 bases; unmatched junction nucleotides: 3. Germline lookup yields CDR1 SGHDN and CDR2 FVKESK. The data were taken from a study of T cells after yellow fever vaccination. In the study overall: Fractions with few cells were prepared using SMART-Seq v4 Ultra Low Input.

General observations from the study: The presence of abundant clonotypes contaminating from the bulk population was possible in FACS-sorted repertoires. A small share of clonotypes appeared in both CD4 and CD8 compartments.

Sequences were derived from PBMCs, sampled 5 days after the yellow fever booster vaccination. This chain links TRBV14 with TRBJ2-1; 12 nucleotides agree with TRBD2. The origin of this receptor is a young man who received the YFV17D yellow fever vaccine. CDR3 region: CASSQGLAGADEQFF. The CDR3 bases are TGTGCCAGCAGCCAAGGACTAGCGGGGGCTGATGAGCAGTTCTTC.